Below, one TCR beta chain is given with its context. This record belongs to a study of blood T cells in healthy people across ages. Per sample, no less than 5 micrograms of total RNA were extracted. Sample-barcoded 5' priming and a J-beta primer mix drove a second PCR of 7 to 11 cycles. TCRdb ran MiXCR on the 5' RACE reads and lists one entry per CDR3 protein. The table lists fewer than 900,000 distinct CDR3 sequences, 43% of them singletons. This receptor was identified in a woman aged 60 to 75 in good health. Material: blood.

DNA of the CDR3: TGTGCCAGCAGTTTGCCCCTGCCCCAAGAGACCCAGTACTTC. This codes for CASSLPLPQETQYF. This sequence joins TRBV6-2 or TRBV6-3 and TRBJ2-5; D is undetermined. There are 14 residues in the CDR3. The germline V gene encodes CDR1 MNHEY and CDR2 SVGEGT. V lost 4 bases to trimming and J lost 1 base, with 10 bases between them.